The rows below give T cell receptor beta chains drawn from one sample of a study of regulatory T cells in long-lasting Graves disease. Each CDR3 protein gets one entry after TCRdb re-called the multiplex PCR reads with MiXCR. The sample yields over 350,000 distinct CDR3 sequences, 14% seen once. These records were also assigned to another study, of T cells in Graves' hyperthyroidism and ophthalmopathy.

Sequencing used peripheral blood mononuclear cells (PBMCs), obtained at new diagnosis, from a patient treated with antithyroid drugs. These receptors were obtained from a woman aged 45 to 65 with Graves disease. Both conserved end residues are trimmed from each CDR3.

cdr3_length: 15; v_call: TRBV12-3/TRBV12-4; cdr3_aa: ASSSSTSGLNTGELF
cdr3_length: 13; v_call: TRBV5-1; cdr3_aa: ASSIGLAEYNEQF
cdr3_length: 13; v_call: TRBV6-5; cdr3_aa: ASSSETRVNYGYT
cdr3_length: 12; v_call: TRBV7-9; cdr3_aa: ASSFSGGGDTQY
cdr3_length: 14; v_call: TRBV7-3; cdr3_aa: ASSLFSSGNTGELF
cdr3_length: 16; v_call: TRBV27; cdr3_aa: ASSLIEQAWTRNTEAF
cdr3_length: 12; v_call: TRBV5-1; cdr3_aa: ASSLGQLSTEAF
cdr3_length: 12; v_call: TRBV5-4; cdr3_aa: ASSSRTGVDEQY
cdr3_length: 10; v_call: TRBV3-1; cdr3_aa: ASRGQGFEQF
cdr3_length: 14; v_call: TRBV12-3/TRBV12-4; cdr3_aa: ASSSRTSVITDTQY
cdr3_length: 13; v_call: TRBV6-1; cdr3_aa: ASSHTGAGANVLT
cdr3_length: 15; v_call: TRBV5-1; cdr3_aa: ASSWGDRGIGGNTIY
cdr3_length: 12; v_call: TRBV7-3; cdr3_aa: ASSFSGTTGELF
cdr3_length: 13; v_call: TRBV11-2; cdr3_aa: ASSLTSGRPYEQC
cdr3_length: 14; v_call: TRBV7-9; cdr3_aa: ASSPRLALYQETQF
cdr3_length: 14; v_call: TRBV18; cdr3_aa: ASSPIAGGLTGELF
cdr3_length: 14; v_call: TRBV27; cdr3_aa: ASSPLGGVKTYEQY
cdr3_length: 13; v_call: TRBV28; cdr3_aa: ASSSPPRSTDTQY
cdr3_length: 15; v_call: TRBV5-6; cdr3_aa: ASSSFGDGTERWEQY
cdr3_length: 13; v_call: TRBV6-2/TRBV6-3; cdr3_aa: ASRVQGASGNTIY
cdr3_length: 12; v_call: TRBV20-1; cdr3_aa: SARGPKSSYEQY
cdr3_length: 12; v_call: TRBV10-3; cdr3_aa: AISEGMGRETQY
cdr3_length: 14; v_call: TRBV3-1; cdr3_aa: ASSQEAGQSYNEQF
cdr3_length: 12; v_call: TRBV7-9; cdr3_aa: ASSLAGSGETQY
cdr3_length: 13; v_call: TRBV7-3; cdr3_aa: ASSTGGTSGNTIY
cdr3_length: 10; v_call: TRBV28; cdr3_aa: ASSIGSGELF
cdr3_length: 16; v_call: TRBV7-6; cdr3_aa: ASSLGRLRDRGLGGYT
cdr3_length: 13; v_call: TRBV28; cdr3_aa: ASSRTSDYTDTQY
cdr3_length: 14; v_call: TRBV20-1; cdr3_aa: SDSNRTSGNTGELF
cdr3_length: 12; v_call: TRBV3-1; cdr3_aa: ASSWDRSNQPQH
cdr3_length: 12; v_call: TRBV11-2; cdr3_aa: ASSSPTEPYEQY
cdr3_length: 12; v_call: TRBV20-1; cdr3_aa: SASITQTNQPQH
cdr3_length: 13; v_call: TRBV18; cdr3_aa: ASSPPSDSRGIQF
cdr3_length: 14; v_call: TRBV6-2/TRBV6-3; cdr3_aa: ASSYSGLAGGSEQF
cdr3_length: 13; v_call: TRBV29-1; cdr3_aa: SAESGQGGIETQY
cdr3_length: 13; v_call: TRBV7-9; cdr3_aa: ASGDLRGREETQY
cdr3_length: 13; v_call: TRBV28; cdr3_aa: ASSLEGGEYTEAF
cdr3_length: 14; v_call: TRBV7-9; cdr3_aa: ASSSPRTGRITEAF
cdr3_length: 15; v_call: TRBV9; cdr3_aa: ASSLSLGGGSYNEQF
cdr3_length: 12; v_call: TRBV11-2; cdr3_aa: ASSLGGSGDTQY
cdr3_length: 13; v_call: TRBV12-3/TRBV12-4; cdr3_aa: ASSLYWEREQPQH
cdr3_length: 11; v_call: TRBV28; cdr3_aa: ASKSRSNQPQH
cdr3_length: 14; v_call: TRBV9; cdr3_aa: ASSAHKLRADYGYT
cdr3_length: 12; v_call: TRBV28; cdr3_aa: ASSFGDLLGTQY
cdr3_length: 12; v_call: TRBV28; cdr3_aa: ASRMGTGANEQY